A single sample is the source of the 29 T cell receptor beta chains below, sequenced in a study of molecular identifiers for immune sequencing clone quantification. MiXCR was run by TCRdb on the PCR reads, yielding one entry per CDR3 protein. The data hold 490,000 or so distinct CDR3 sequences, with less than 30% observed a single time. The specimen was naive CD8+ T cells from blood, with Jurkat cell RNA spiked in. Noted subset: FACS-sorted CD8+CD4-CCR7+CD45RA+ naive T cells. The receptors here all came from a human donor in good health. Some libraries in this study had Jurkat cell RNA spiked in.

This clonotype has just a few counts. The chain combines TRBV5-4 with TRBJ2-1, with 9 nucleotides matching TRBD2. This CDR3 region has 16 residues. V gave up 5 bases and J gave up 7 bases; unmatched junction bases: 13. Germline lookup yields CDR1 SGHNT and CDR2 YYREEE (reference sequence). CDR3 sequence reads: CASRDPRTSDLNEQFF. The CDR3 DNA sequence: TGTGCCAGCAGAGATCCCAGGACTAGCGATTTGAATGAGCAGTTCTTC.

V and J are TRBV6-5 and TRBJ2-7; D unresolved. V shed 6 bases and J shed 5 bases, with 20 bases lying between them. The CDR3 extends over 15 amino acids. CDR1 MNHEY and CDR2 SVGAGI come from the germline V gene. CDR3 sequence: CASSPREVFRHEQYF. The CDR3 DNA is TGTGCCAGCAGCCCCCGAGAGGTATTCAGGCACGAGCAGTACTTC.

Concerning this clonotype itself: The junction departs from germline at one end; a sequencing error may be responsible. The V call is TRBV30, the J call TRBJ2-7; 9 positions match TRBD1. The CDR3 contains 15 residues. From germline, CDR1 is GTSNPN and CDR2 SVGIG (reference sequence). CDR3 sequence reads: CAWSVQGTGIYGQYF. CDR3 coding DNA: TGTGCCTGGAGTGTACAAGGGACAGGGATCTACGGGCAGTACTTC.

The V gene is TRBV4-1, the J gene TRBJ1-6; D might be TRBD1 (5 bases). V shed 1 base and J shed 9 bases, with 22 bases lying between them. Germline CDR1 is MGHRA and CDR2 is YSYEKL. The CDR3 length is 18 residues. Here the CDR3 reads CASSQVMGESIWGSPLHF. CDR3 bases: TGCGCCAGCAGCCAAGTTATGGGGGAATCAATTTGGGGTTCACCCCTCCACTTT.

This clonotype was recorded many times. The CDR3 coding sequence is TGCGCCAGCAGCCACCCGGGACAGGGTGGAGGAGATACGCAGTATTTT. Translating gives CASSHPGQGGGDTQYF. The V and J genes are TRBV4-1 and TRBJ2-3; 9 bases map to TRBD1. CDR3 size: 16 residues. Losses at the gene ends were 3 bases for V and 5 bases for J; bases not matched to a gene: 9. The germline CDR1 and CDR2 sequences are MGHRA and YSYEKL.

The CDR3 here is CASSKLGVSGYTF. The CDR3 coding sequence is TGTGCCAGCAGTAAGTTGGGCGTCTCTGGCTACACCTTC. V is TRBV27 and J is TRBJ1-2; D call uncertain. The CDR3 length is 13 residues. Per germline, CDR1 MNHEY and CDR2 SMNVEV (reference sequence). V was pared by 5 bases and J by 7 bases, with 14 bases between.

A few counts support this clonotype. The chain recombines TRBV21-1 with TRBJ2-1; TRBD2 reflects the table's D call only, with no check against the DNA. TRBV21-1 is a pseudogene segment. This CDR3 has 17 residues. CDR3 nucleotide sequence: TGTGCCCGAAAGGGTAGCGGGAGGCTGGATTTCTACAATGAGCAGTTCTTC. Its protein product is CARKGSGRLDFYNEQFF.

This chain links TRBV27 with TRBJ2-7, with a weak D call TRBD2 (5 bases). This CDR3 comprises 11 residues. Between the trimmed V and J ends, which lost 5 bases and 12 bases, there was a span of 14 bases. Germline-derived CDR1 and CDR2 are MNHEY and SMNVEV (reference sequence). As DNA, the CDR3 is TGTGCCAGCAGTACGACGGGAAATCTGTACTTC. It encodes CASSTTGNLYF.

Comments on this clonotype: It may be a read error: a sequence one base away is much more abundant. The genes are TRBV6-5 and TRBJ2-7; D perhaps matches TRBD1 (6 bases). In germline, CDR1 is MNHEY, CDR2 SVGAGI. The CDR3 covers 15 residues. The CDR3 sequence: CASGYRGGSDYEQYF. Here the CDR3 DNA reads TGTGCCAGCGGTTACCGAGGGGGTTCCGACTACGAGCAGTACTTC.

This clonotype was counted at least ten times. This chain joins TRBV2 and TRBJ1-5, with D hard to call. CDR3 length equals 13 residues. V gave up 3 bases and J gave up 7 bases, with 10 bases separating them. Per the germline V gene, CDR1 is SNHLY and CDR2 is FYNNEI. This CDR3 is CASSDWVAQPQHF. CDR3 sequence (DNA): TGTGCCAGCAGTGATTGGGTGGCCCAGCCCCAGCATTTT.

The chain carries TRBV25-1 and TRBJ1-1; D call uncertain. Germline V gives CDR1 MGHDK, CDR2 SYGVNS. Deletions cut 4 bases from V and 10 bases from J, with 13 bases between. This CDR3 has 12 residues. In DNA form, the CDR3 reads TGTGCCAGCAGTGGAGTCCCCACCGGAGCTTTCTTT. Translated, it gives CASSGVPTGAFF.

The chain carries TRBV12-3 or TRBV12-4 and TRBJ1-5; no clear D. This CDR3 comprises 11 residues. V lost 6 bases, J lost 10 bases, and 10 bases lay in between. The DNA of the CDR3 is TGTGCCAGCAGCCAGGATGGCCCCCAGCATTTT. This gives the protein CASSQDGPQHF.

Worth noting for this clonotype: A much more abundant neighbour one base away suggests this may be a read error. V is TRBV7-9 and J is TRBJ2-7; maybe TRBD1 (5 bases). Germline V gene sequence: CDR1 SEHNR, CDR2 FQNEAQ (reference sequence). The CDR3 has 12 residues. The CDR3 nucleotides read TGTGTCAGCAGCGAGGACACCTACGAGCAGTACTTC. This codes for CVSSEDTYEQYF.

The chain recombines TRBV9 with TRBJ1-1; D is possibly TRBD1 (5 bases). Germline-derived CDR1 and CDR2 are SGDLS and YYNGEE. CDR3 size: 15 residues. V lost 0 bases and J lost 0, with 9 bases in between. This CDR3 reads CASSVGGEMNTEAFF. The CDR3 bases are TGTGCCAGCAGCGTAGGGGGGGAGATGAACACTGAAGCTTTCTTT.

This clonotype was counted a few times. The chain joins TRBV25-1 to TRBJ1-1; D not resolved. Germline CDR1 reads MGHDK; CDR2 reads SYGVNS. CDR3 length: 17 residues. V lost 3 bases and J 5 bases, leaving 22 bases between the germline ends. CDR3 amino acids: CASSDSIARLKGTEAFF. The CDR3 DNA is TGTGCCAGCAGTGATAGTATTGCGCGCCTTAAAGGAACTGAAGCTTTCTTT.

The rearrangement links TRBV7-9 to TRBJ1-1; D gene ambiguous. V gave up 2 bases and J gave up 6 bases, with 10 bases separating them. The CDR3 sequence is 13 residues long. Germline loops: CDR1 SEHNR, CDR2 FQNEAQ (reference sequence). Here the CDR3 reads CASSLLWSAEAFF. For the CDR3, the DNA is TGTGCCAGCAGCTTATTGTGGAGTGCTGAAGCTTTCTTT. Combining the CDR3 with reference TRBV7-9 and TRBJ1-1 gives the whole variable domain DTGVSQNPRHKITKRGQNVTFRCDPISEHNRLYWYRQTLGQGPEFLTYFQNEAQLEKSRLLSDRFSAERPKGSFSTLEIQRTEQGDSAMYLCASSLLWSAEAFFGQGTRLTVV.

The chain has TRBV27 and TRBJ2-3, with TRBD1 matching 7 bases. The CDR3 runs to 14 residues. Germline loops: CDR1 MNHEY, CDR2 SMNVEV (reference sequence). With V trimmed by 4 bases and J by 6 bases, 7 bases remained unmatched. The CDR3: CASSSWDSRDTQYF. CDR3 nucleotide sequence: TGTGCCAGCAGTTCCTGGGACAGCCGGGATACGCAGTATTTT.

The V gene is TRBV4-3, the J gene TRBJ2-3, with 7 bases that match TRBD1. Germline lookup yields CDR1 LGHNA and CDR2 YSLEER. This CDR3 comprises 15 residues. V lost 0 bases to trimming and J lost 6 bases; unmatched junction nucleotides: 6. The CDR3 DNA sequence: TGCGCCAGCAGCCAAGAGAGGGGGCCACTCGATACGCAGTATTTT. This translates into CASSQERGPLDTQYF.

This clonotype was found a few times. V is TRBV7-9 and J is TRBJ2-7; D is uncertain. This CDR3 has 11 residues. CDR1 and CDR2 from the germline V gene are SEHNR and FQNEAQ (reference sequence). Trimming removed 5 bases from V and 6 bases from J, with 8 bases in between. The CDR3 region has the DNA TGTGCCAGCAGCCTTTACGGCGAGCAGTACTTC. Its protein is CASSLYGEQYF.

Regarding this clonotype: A read error is possible here, since a much larger clone lies one base away. The gene calls are TRBV6-6 and TRBJ1-1; 7 positions match TRBD1. The CDR3 extends over 14 amino acids. The germline V gene has CDR1 MNHNY and CDR2 SVGAGI (reference sequence). Losses at the gene ends were 4 bases for V and 10 bases for J; bases not matched to a gene: 12. CDR3 protein: CASSWTGGGSGAFF. CDR3 DNA: TGTGCCAGCAGTTGGACAGGCGGGGGAAGTGGAGCTTTCTTT.

The CDR3 is CAWSATGFYEQYF. The DNA of the CDR3 is TGTGCCTGGAGTGCGACAGGGTTCTACGAGCAGTACTTC. V is TRBV30 and J is TRBJ2-7, with 7 positions matching TRBD1. The CDR3 runs to 13 residues. V lost 1 base, J lost 3 bases, and 3 bases stayed unmatched. In germline, CDR1 is GTSNPN, CDR2 SVGIG (reference sequence). The whole variable domain, filled in from reference TRBV30 and TRBJ2-7, reads SQTIHQWPATLVQPVGSPLSLECTVEGTSNPNLYWYRQAAGRGLQLLFYSVGIGQISSEVPQNLSASRPQDRQFILSSKKLLLSDSGFYLCAWSATGFYEQYFGPGTRLTVT.

This clonotype turned up a few times. This chain uses TRBV20-1 with TRBJ1-5; the D is unclear. The CDR3 spans 16 residues. Deletions cut 0 bases from V and 2 bases from J, with 14 bases between. Germline lookup yields CDR1 DFQATT and CDR2 SNEGSKA (reference sequence). For the CDR3, the DNA is TGCAGTGCTAGAGATTATAAGTCCAGCGGCAATCAGCCCCAGCATTTT. Translation: CSARDYKSSGNQPQHF.

The chain combines TRBV9 with TRBJ1-1; tentative D call: TRBD1 (6 bases). Germline values: CDR1 SGDLS, CDR2 YYNGEE. CDR3 length: 15 residues. Trimming pared 0 bases from V and 3 bases from J, leaving 12 bases between. Written as DNA, the CDR3 is TGTGCCAGCAGCGTAGTGGGGGGCGAGTACACTGAAGCTTTCTTT. This encodes CASSVVGGEYTEAFF.

This clonotype was seen only a few times. The rearrangement joins TRBV6-6 to TRBJ1-1; D is possibly TRBD1 (5 bases). CDR1 MNHNY and CDR2 SVGAGI come from the germline V gene (reference sequence). There are 17 residues in the CDR3. Trimming shortened V by 0 bases and J by 3 bases, and 17 bases separated the two germline ends. CDR3 residues: CASSYSPGRVRDTEAFF. CDR3 DNA sequence: TGTGCCAGCAGTTACTCGCCGGGCAGGGTGAGGGACACTGAAGCTTTCTTT.

The gene calls are TRBV12-3 or TRBV12-4 and TRBJ1-4, with D hard to call. The CDR3 runs to 14 residues. The V end lost 6 bases, the J end lost 0 bases, and 8 bases lay between the germline ends. CDR3 sequence reads: CASSPLATNEKLFF. For the CDR3, the DNA is TGTGCCAGCAGCCCCCTTGCAACTAATGAAAAACTGTTTTTT.

The chain recombines TRBV25-1 with TRBJ2-1, with 7 bases lining up with TRBD1. CDR3 length: 16 residues. The V and J ends lost 1 base and 1 base, in that order; junction bases with no gene match: 4. Germline V lookup: CDR1 MGHDK, CDR2 SYGVNS. CDR3 residues: CASSELVGQSYNEQFF. The CDR3 region has the DNA TGTGCCAGCAGTGAATTAGTGGGACAGTCCTACAATGAGCAGTTCTTC.

About this clonotype: A single base separates this from a much larger clone, so it may be a read error. The DNA is omitted, as the CDR3 cannot be located on it reliably, and the CDR3 follows TCRdb's listing. The rearrangement links TRBV14 to TRBJ2-7; the table assigns TRBD1, which was not confirmed against the DNA. The CDR3 sequence runs 16 residues, both termini included. CDR1 and CDR2 from the germline V gene are SGHDN and FVKESK. The CDR3 sequence: CASSQVGTGNSYEQCF.

There are many counts of this clonotype. The CDR3 protein is CASSLMTSGGADTQYF. The CDR3, as DNA: TGTGCCAGCAGCTTAATGACTAGCGGGGGCGCGGATACGCAGTATTTT. This chain connects TRBV7-6 to TRBJ2-3; 12 bases agree with TRBD2. Looked up from germline, CDR1 is SGHVS and CDR2 is FNYEAQ. The CDR3 runs 16 residues. The ends lost 2 bases at V and 6 bases at J; junction bases unmatched: 6.

This clonotype was observed a few times. This sequence joins TRBV13 and TRBJ2-7; 9 nucleotides agree with TRBD1. The V and J ends lost 6 bases and 6 bases, in that order; junction bases with no gene match: 6. CDR3 length: 13 residues. Per the germline V gene, CDR1 is PRHDT and CDR2 is FYEKMQ (reference sequence). The DNA of the CDR3 is TGTGCCAGCAGTCAAACAGGGGGCCCCGAGCAGTACTTC. It encodes CASSQTGGPEQYF. The variable domain in full, with the rest retrieved from reference TRBV13 and TRBJ2-7, is AAGVIQSPRHLIKEKRETATLKCYPIPRHDTVYWYQQGPGQDPQFLISFYEKMQSDKGSIPDRFSAQQFSDYHSELNMSSLELGDSALYFCASSQTGGPEQYFGPGTRLTVT.